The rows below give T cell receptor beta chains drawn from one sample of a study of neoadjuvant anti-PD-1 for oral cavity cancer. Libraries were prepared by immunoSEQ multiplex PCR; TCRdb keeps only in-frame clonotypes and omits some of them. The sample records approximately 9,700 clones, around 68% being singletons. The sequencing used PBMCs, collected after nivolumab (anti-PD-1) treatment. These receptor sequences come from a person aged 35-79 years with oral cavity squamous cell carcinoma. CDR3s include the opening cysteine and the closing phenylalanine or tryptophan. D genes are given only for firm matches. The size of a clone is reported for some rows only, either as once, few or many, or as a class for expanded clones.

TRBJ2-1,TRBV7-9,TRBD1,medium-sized,CASSLTQGDYNEQFF,TGTGCCAGCAGCTTAACGCAGGGGGACTACAATGAGCAGTTCTTC
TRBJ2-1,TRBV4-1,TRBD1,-,CASSRVPGQGANEQFF,TGCGCCAGCAGCCGAGTCCCGGGACAGGGGGCGAATGAGCAGTTCTTC
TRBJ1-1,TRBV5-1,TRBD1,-,CASSAPGQGPTEAFF,TGCGCCAGCTCGGCCCCGGGACAGGGACCCACTGAAGCTTTCTTT
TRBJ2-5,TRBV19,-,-,CASSAVTTGFLNMETQYF,TGTGCCAGTAGTGCAGTTACTACGGGGTTTCTCAACATGGAGACCCAGTACTTC
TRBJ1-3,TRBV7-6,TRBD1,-,CASSHPRGDRSGNTIYF,TGTGCCAGCAGCCACCCCAGGGGGGACAGGTCTGGAAACACCATATATTTT
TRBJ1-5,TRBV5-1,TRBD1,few,CASSLVPGQGNQPQHF,TGCGCCAGCAGCTTGGTGCCCGGACAGGGCAATCAGCCCCAGCATTTT
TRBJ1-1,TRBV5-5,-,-,CASSFHPGHKNTEAFF,TGTGCCAGCAGCTTTCACCCGGGACATAAAAACACTGAAGCTTTCTTT
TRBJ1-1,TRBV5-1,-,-,CASSLNSDPNTEAFF,TGCGCCAGCAGCTTAAACAGTGATCCGAACACTGAAGCTTTCTTT
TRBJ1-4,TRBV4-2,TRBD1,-,CASSQGQGWSNEKLFF,TGTGCCAGCAGCCAAGGACAGGGGTGGTCTAATGAAAAACTGTTTTTT
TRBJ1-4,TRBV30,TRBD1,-,CAWSRQGGEKLFF,TGTGCCTGGAGTCGACAGGGAGGGGAAAAACTGTTTTTT
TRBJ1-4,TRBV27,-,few,CASSLSRAGQEKLFF,TGTGCCAGCAGTTTATCTCGGGCGGGACAAGAAAAACTGTTTTTT
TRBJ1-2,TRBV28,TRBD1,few,CATMTGNYGYTF,TGTGCCACTATGACAGGGAACTATGGCTACACCTTC
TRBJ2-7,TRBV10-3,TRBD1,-,CAISETWGQVSYEQYF,TGTGCCATCAGTGAGACGTGGGGACAGGTTTCCTACGAGCAGTACTTC
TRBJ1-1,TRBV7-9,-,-,CASTPGGGFTEAFF,TGTGCCAGCACCCCGGGAGGAGGGTTTACTGAAGCTTTCTTT
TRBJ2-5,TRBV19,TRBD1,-,CASSFPGQVQETQYF,TGTGCCAGTAGTTTTCCAGGACAGGTTCAGGAGACCCAGTACTTC
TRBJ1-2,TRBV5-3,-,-,CARSYPSRGGSGYTF,TGTGCCAGAAGCTACCCGAGTAGGGGGGGTTCTGGCTACACCTTC
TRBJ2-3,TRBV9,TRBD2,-,CASSYSGRRSDTQYF,TGTGCCAGCAGCTATAGCGGGAGGCGCTCAGATACGCAGTATTTT
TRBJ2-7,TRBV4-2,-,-,CASSQDLIGSEQYF,TGTGCCAGCAGCCAAGATTTGATTGGGTCCGAGCAGTACTTC
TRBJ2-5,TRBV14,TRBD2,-,CASSQDLASGSTQYF,TGTGCCAGCAGCCAAGATCTAGCTAGCGGGTCCACCCAGTACTTC
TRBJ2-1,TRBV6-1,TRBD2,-,CASREIAGLWDEQFF,TGTGCCAGCAGGGAGATAGCGGGTCTGTGGGATGAGCAGTTCTTC
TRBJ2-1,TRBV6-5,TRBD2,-,CASSYSTSGRRNEQFF,TGTGCCAGCAGTTATTCAACTAGCGGGAGGCGTAATGAGCAGTTCTTC
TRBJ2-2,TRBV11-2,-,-,CASISETGELFF,TGTGCCAGCATATCGGAGACCGGGGAGCTGTTTTTT
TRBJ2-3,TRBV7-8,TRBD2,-,CASSLLAGGPGDTQYF,TGTGCCAGCAGCCTCTTAGCGGGAGGGCCTGGAGATACGCAGTATTTT
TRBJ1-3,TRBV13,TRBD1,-,CASSLRGGRSSGNTIYF,TGTGCCAGCAGCCTTAGAGGGGGCCGAAGCTCTGGAAACACCATATATTTT
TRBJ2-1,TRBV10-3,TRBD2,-,CAISGLAGDYNEQFF,TGTGCCATCAGTGGACTAGCGGGGGACTACAATGAGCAGTTCTTC
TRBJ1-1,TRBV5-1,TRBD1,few,CASSWGQGTEAFF,TGCGCCAGCAGCTGGGGACAGGGGACTGAAGCTTTCTTT
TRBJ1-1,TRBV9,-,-,CASSVEGVRRTEAFF,TGTGCCAGCAGCGTAGAGGGGGTCCGGCGAACTGAAGCTTTCTTT
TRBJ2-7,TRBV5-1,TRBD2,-,CASSLSSGGTYEQYF,TGCGCCAGCAGTCTCTCTAGCGGGGGCACCTACGAGCAGTACTTC
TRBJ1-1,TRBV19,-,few,CASQSRANTEAFF,TGTGCCAGTCAATCCCGGGCTAACACTGAAGCTTTCTTT
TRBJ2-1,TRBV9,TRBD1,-,CASSVVGQGGGEQFF,TGTGCCAGCAGCGTAGTGGGACAGGGGGGAGGTGAGCAGTTCTTC
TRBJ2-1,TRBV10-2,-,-,CASSGTGEGGEQFF,TGCGCCAGCAGTGGAACAGGGGAGGGGGGTGAGCAGTTCTTC
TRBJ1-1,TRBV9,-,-,CASSAGDWMNTEAFF,TGTGCCAGCAGCGCGGGCGACTGGATGAACACTGAAGCTTTCTTT
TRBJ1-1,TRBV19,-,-,CASSYPGTSNTEAFF,TGTGCCAGTAGTTACCCCGGGACATCGAACACTGAAGCTTTCTTT
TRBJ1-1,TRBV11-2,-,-,CASTQTDLNTEAFF,TGTGCCAGCACCCAGACAGATCTGAACACTGAAGCTTTCTTT
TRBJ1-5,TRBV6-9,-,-,CASSSQGGGHQPQHF,TGTGCCAGCAGTTCTCAGGGTGGAGGCCATCAGCCCCAGCATTTT
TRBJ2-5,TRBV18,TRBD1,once,CASSRGTGGETQYF,TGTGCCAGCTCACGAGGGACAGGGGGAGAGACCCAGTACTTC
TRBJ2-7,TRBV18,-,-,CASAVNYEQYF,TGTGCCAGCGCCGTGAACTACGAGCAGTACTTC
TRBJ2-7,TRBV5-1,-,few,CASSADTVSYEQYF,TGCGCCAGCAGCGCAGACACAGTTTCCTACGAGCAGTACTTC
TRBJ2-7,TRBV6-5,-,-,CASRFGTGNEQYF,TGTGCCAGCAGGTTCGGAACAGGGAACGAGCAGTACTTC
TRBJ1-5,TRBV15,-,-,CATRPNDGNQPQHF,TGTGCCACCAGGCCGAACGACGGTAATCAGCCCCAGCATTTT
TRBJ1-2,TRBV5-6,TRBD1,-,CASSRSKGAVNTF,TGTGCCAGCAGCCGATCTAAGGGGGCGGTGAACACCTTC
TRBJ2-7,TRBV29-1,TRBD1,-,CSVGGDRFYEQYF,TGCAGCGTTGGGGGGGACAGGTTCTACGAGCAGTACTTC
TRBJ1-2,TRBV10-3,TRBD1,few,CAISERTGINYGYTF,TGTGCCATCAGTGAGAGGACAGGTATCAACTATGGCTACACCTTC
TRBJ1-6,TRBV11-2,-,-,CASSAEAGNSPLHF,TGTGCCAGCAGTGCGGAGGCGGGTAATTCACCCCTCCACTTT
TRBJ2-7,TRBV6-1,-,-,CASSELLAYEQYF,TGTGCCAGCAGTGAATTACTAGCCTACGAGCAGTACTTC
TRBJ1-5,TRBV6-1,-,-,CASSEGTPEHF,TGTGCCAGCAGTGAAGGGACACCGGAACATTTT
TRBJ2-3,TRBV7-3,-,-,CASSLMLRDTQYF,TGTGCCAGCAGCTTAATGCTCAGAGATACGCAGTATTTT
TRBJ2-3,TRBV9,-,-,CASSVAGISTDTQYF,TGTGCCAGCAGCGTAGCCGGTATTAGCACAGATACGCAGTATTTT
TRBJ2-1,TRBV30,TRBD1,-,CAWSGQGARNEQFF,TGTGCCTGGAGTGGACAGGGGGCGAGGAATGAGCAGTTCTTC
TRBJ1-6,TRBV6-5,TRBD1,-,CASSYSRQGNSPLHF,TGTGCCAGCAGTTACTCGCGACAGGGAAATTCACCCCTCCACTTT
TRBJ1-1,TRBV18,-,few,CASSPQRGDTEAFF,TGTGCCAGCTCACCACAGCGTGGGGACACTGAAGCTTTCTTT
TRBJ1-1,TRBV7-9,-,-,CASSLEGQRNTEAFF,TGTGCCAGCAGCTTGGAAGGACAACGGAACACTGAAGCTTTCTTT